Sequencing of this T cell receptor (beta chain) was carried out in a study of OX40 agonist ivuxolimab in advanced cancers. Germline V gene sequence: CDR1 SNHLY, CDR2 FYNNEI. V was clipped by 4 bases and J by 3 bases, with 15 bases between them. The CDR3 consists of 15 residues. Sequencing used immunoSEQ multiplex PCR; TCRdb keeps in-frame clones, though not all of them. This table holds 36,000 or so clones, roughly 77% found once. This clone has more than one count but fewer than ten. The sequence was collected from an adult with an advanced solid tumor such as melanoma, head and neck, liver or kidney cancer. The chain links TRBV2 to TRBJ1-2, with D possibly TRBD1 on 6 matching bases. The sequencing used CD4+ or CD8+ T cells sorted from blood, collected in a trial of the OX40 agonist ivuxolimab. Here the CDR3 DNA reads TGTGCCAGCAGTGTAGCTCGGCAGGGGTACTATGGCTACACCTTC. This gives the protein CASSVARQGYYGYTF.